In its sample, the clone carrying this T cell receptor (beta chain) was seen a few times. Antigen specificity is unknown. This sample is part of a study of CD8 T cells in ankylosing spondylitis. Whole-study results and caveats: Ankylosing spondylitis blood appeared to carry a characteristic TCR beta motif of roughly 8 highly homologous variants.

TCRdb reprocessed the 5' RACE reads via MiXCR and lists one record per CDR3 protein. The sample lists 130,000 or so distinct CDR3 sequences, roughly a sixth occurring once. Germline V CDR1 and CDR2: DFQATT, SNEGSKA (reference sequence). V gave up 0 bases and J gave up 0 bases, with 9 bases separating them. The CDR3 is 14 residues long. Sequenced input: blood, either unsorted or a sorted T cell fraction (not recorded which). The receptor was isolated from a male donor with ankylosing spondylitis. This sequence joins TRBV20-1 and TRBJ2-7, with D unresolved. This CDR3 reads CSARDGTRSYEQYF. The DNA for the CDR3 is TGCAGTGCTAGAGACGGAACCCGCTCCTACGAGCAGTACTTC.